The sequence of this T cell receptor beta chain was determined in a study of siplizumab effects on memory and regulatory T cells (dated by TCRdb to 2018 to 2020). In the study overall: The study looked at the effect of siplizumab, an anti-CD2 antibody, on alloreactive T-cell subsets in allogeneic mixed lymphocyte reactions made from human PBMCs.

What the authors observed across the whole study: Of the alloreactive CD4+ clones that could be mapped, the Treg-derived share averaged around 70% with siplizumab compared with around 27% in control reactions. Because sequences at frequencies below about 10^-5 were poorly captured, only a minor fraction of alloreactive clones could be mapped back to unstimulated subsets. A naive or memory phenotype could not be assigned to roughly 80-97% of proliferating CD4+ or CD8+ clones. Siplizumab significantly reduced the cumulative frequency of alloreactive sequences traceable to unstimulated CD4+ memory T cells. The suppressive function of proliferating Tregs from siplizumab cultures was not functionally confirmed. Compared with memory T cells, unstimulated naive T cells appeared more diverse, and naive cells seemed to make a substantial contribution to the alloresponse.

V loses 6 bases of germline sequence and J loses 0 bases, and the interval between the two ends is 9 bases. Including cysteine and phenylalanine, the CDR3 has 12 amino acids. The CDR3 DNA has 36 bases and is translated from base 1. The germline V gene encodes CDR1 SQVTM and CDR2 ANQGSEA. The method behind the library was the immunoSEQ multiplex PCR assay. Each sample had around 92,000 TCR templates assayed by the deep sequencing platform. Genomic DNA extracted from sorted T cells was the material used for TCRbeta CDR3 sequencing. On the study's bioinformatics: The R programming language was used for clonal analysis of the TCRbeta CDR3 data. Alloreactive CD4+ and CD8+ clones were defined by comparing unstimulated samples with post-reaction CFSE-low samples. By matching sequences to the repertoires of sorted unstimulated Treg and non-Treg cells, each alloreactive CD4+ clone was assigned a regulatory or non-regulatory origin. Sourced from immuneACCESS, this table was stored by TCRdb with only in-frame sequences that have V and J called. A share of the clones is absent; for the studies checked, an unresolved V gene accounts for under half, and the remainder has no known explanation. V and J calls and clone size follow that table, whereas D and trimming were derived from the DNA. This sample lists some 81,000 clones; 95% were detected once. Approximately 18% of the sample comes from the top ten.

A remark on this clone: What this receptor recognizes is not known. No much larger clone is present one base from it, and per-base qualities are unavailable.

Sorted unstimulated T cells and proliferating T cells recovered from mixed lymphocyte reactions were subjected to TCRbeta CDR3 sequencing. Fresh whole blood from nine to eleven HLA-typed healthy donors was used to isolate PBMCs. Sequenced material: CD8+ T cells sorted from blood. The clonotype originates from a human donor in good health. The chain links TRBV29-1 with TRBJ2-7, with no reliable assignment of the D segment. The nucleotides read TGCAGCGTGATGACTTCCTCCTACGAGCAGTACTTC. Its amino acids are CSVMTSSYEQYF.